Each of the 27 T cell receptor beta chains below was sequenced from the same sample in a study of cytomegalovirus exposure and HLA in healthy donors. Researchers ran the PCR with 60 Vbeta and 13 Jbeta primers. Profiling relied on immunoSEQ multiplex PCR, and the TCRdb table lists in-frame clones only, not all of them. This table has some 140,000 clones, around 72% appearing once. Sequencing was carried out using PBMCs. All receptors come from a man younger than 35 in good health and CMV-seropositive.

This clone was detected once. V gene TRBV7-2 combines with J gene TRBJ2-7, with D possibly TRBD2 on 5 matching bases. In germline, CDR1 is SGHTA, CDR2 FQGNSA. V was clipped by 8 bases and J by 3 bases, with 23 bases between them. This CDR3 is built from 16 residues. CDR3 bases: TGTGCCAGCGCCGGGGTGGCGGGCACATCTTTCTACGAGCAGTACTTC. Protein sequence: CASAGVAGTSFYEQYF.

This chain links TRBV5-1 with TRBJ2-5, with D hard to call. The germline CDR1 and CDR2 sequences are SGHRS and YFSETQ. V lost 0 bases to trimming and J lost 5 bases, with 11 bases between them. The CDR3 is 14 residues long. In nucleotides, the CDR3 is TGCGCCAGCAGCTTGGGGGCGACCTGGGAGACCCAGTACTTC. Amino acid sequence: CASSLGATWETQYF.

The CDR3 bases are TGTGCCTGCGGGGAGTATAGCAATCAGCCCCAGCATTTT. Translation gives CACGEYSNQPQHF. The chain employs TRBV27 and TRBJ1-5, with no clear D. V was pared by 11 bases and J by 0 bases, with 11 bases between. Germline CDR1 MNHEY, CDR2 SMNVEV (reference sequence). The CDR3 sequence is 13 residues long.

DNA of the CDR3: TGTGCCAGCAGCTCCCGGACTAGCGGGGGAATCACAGATACGCAGTATTTT. Protein sequence: CASSSRTSGGITDTQYF. The chain carries TRBV5-4 and TRBJ2-3, with 13 positions matching TRBD2. Trimming removed 3 bases from V and 2 bases from J; junction bases left unmatched: 6. The CDR3 totals 17 residues. Germline V gene data show CDR1 as SGHNT and CDR2 as YYREEE (reference sequence).

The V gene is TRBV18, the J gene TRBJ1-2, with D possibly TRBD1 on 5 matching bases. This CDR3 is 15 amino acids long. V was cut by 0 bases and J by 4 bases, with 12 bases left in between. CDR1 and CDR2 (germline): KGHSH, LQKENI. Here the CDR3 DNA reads TGTGCCAGCTCACCACCGCAGGGATTCGGCTATGGCTACACCTTC. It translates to CASSPPQGFGYGYTF.

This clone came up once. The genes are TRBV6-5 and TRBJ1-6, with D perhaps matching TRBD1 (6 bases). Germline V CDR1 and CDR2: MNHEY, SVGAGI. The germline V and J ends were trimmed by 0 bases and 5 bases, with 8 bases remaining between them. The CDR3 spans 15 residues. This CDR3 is CASSYSGQHNSPLHF. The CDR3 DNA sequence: TGTGCCAGCAGTTACTCAGGACAGCATAATTCACCCCTCCACTTT.

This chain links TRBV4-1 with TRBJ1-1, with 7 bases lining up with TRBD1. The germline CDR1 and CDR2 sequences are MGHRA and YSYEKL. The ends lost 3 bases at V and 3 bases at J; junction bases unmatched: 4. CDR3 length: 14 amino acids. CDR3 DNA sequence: TGCGCCAGCAGCCATGAAACAGGGGACACTGAAGCTTTCTTT. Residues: CASSHETGDTEAFF.

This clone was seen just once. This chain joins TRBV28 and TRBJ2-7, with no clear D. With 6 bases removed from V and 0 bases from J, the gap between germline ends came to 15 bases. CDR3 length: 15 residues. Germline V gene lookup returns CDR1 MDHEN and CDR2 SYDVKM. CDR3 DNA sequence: TGTGCCAGCAGCCCTCCCAGCGTATCCTCCTACGAGCAGTACTTC. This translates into CASSPPSVSSYEQYF.

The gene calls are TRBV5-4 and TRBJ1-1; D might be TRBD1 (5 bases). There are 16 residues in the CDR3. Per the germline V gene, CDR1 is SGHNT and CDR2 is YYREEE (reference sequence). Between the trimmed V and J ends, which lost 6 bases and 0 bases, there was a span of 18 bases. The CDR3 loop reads CASTRQTSGMNTEAFF. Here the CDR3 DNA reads TGTGCCAGCACGCGACAGACATCAGGCATGAACACTGAAGCTTTCTTT.

The CDR3 DNA sequence: TGTGCCAGTAGTATTCAGGGGTCCTCGTCCTACGAGCAGTACTTC. Amino acids: CASSIQGSSSYEQYF. The rearrangement uses TRBV19 and TRBJ2-7; maybe TRBD1 (6 bases). There are 15 residues in the CDR3. Trimming removed 3 bases from V and 1 base from J, with 13 bases in between. Germline lookup yields CDR1 LNHDA and CDR2 SQIVND (reference sequence).

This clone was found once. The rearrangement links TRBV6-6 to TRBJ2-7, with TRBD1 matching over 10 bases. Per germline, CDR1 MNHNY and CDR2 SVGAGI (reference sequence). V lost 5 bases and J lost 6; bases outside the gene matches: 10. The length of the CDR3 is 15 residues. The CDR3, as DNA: TGTGCCAGCAGTCTCCGGTGGGACAGGGGCTTCGAGCAGTACTTC. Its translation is CASSLRWDRGFEQYF.

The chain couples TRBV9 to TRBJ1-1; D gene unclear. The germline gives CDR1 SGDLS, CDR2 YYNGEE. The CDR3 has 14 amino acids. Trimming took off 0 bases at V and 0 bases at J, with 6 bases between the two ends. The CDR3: CASSVGALNTEAFF. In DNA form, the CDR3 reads TGTGCCAGCAGCGTAGGGGCCTTGAACACTGAAGCTTTCTTT.

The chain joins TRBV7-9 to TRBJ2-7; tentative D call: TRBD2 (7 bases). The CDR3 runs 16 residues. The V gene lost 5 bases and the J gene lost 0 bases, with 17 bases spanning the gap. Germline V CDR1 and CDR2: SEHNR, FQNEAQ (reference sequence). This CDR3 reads CASSPWGGATSYEQYF. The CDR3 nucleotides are TGTGCCAGCAGCCCCTGGGGGGGGGCGACCTCCTACGAGCAGTACTTC.

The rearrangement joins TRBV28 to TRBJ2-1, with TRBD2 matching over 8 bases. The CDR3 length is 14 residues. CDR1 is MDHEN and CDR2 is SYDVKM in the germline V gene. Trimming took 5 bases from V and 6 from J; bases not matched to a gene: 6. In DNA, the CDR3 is TGTGCCAGCAGTCTAGCGGGTCCTACCAATGAGCAGTTCTTC. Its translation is CASSLAGPTNEQFF.

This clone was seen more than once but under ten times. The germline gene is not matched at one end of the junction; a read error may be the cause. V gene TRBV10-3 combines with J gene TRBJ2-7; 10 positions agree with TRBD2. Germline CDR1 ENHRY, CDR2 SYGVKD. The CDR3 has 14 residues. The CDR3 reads CAITERGGEYEQYF. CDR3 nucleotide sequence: TGTGCCATCACTGAGCGGGGGGGGGAGTACGAGCAGTACTTC.

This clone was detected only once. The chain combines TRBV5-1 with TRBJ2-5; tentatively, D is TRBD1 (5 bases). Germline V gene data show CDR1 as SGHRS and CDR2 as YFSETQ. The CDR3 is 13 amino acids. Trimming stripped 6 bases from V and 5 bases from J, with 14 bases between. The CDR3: CASKKGPGETQYF. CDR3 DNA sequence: TGCGCCAGCAAAAAGGGCCCAGGGGAGACCCAGTACTTC.

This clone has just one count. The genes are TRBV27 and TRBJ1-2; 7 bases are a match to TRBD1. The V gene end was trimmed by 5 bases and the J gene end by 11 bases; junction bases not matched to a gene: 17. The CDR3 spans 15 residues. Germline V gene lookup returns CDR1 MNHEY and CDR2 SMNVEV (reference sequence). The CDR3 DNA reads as TGTGCCAGCAGTCCTTATACAGGGGAGGTGATCTTGTACACCTTC. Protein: CASSPYTGEVILYTF.

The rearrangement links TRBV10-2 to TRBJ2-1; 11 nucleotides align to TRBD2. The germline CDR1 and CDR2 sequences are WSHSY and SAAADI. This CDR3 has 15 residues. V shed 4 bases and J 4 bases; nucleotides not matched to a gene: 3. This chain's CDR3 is CASSAGTSGYNEQFF. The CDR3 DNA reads TGCGCCAGCAGTGCCGGGACTAGCGGATACAATGAGCAGTTCTTC.

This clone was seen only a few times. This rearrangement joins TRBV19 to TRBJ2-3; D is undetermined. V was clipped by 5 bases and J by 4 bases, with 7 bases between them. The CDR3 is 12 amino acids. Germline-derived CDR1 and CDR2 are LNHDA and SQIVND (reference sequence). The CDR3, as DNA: TGTGCCAGTAGTGGGCAGTCAGATACGCAGTATTTT. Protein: CASSGQSDTQYF.

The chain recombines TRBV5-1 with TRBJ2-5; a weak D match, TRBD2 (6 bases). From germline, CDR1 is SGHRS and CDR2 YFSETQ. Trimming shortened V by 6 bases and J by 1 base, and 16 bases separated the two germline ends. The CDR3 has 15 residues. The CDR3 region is CASMVGSGIQETQYF. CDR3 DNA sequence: TGCGCCAGCATGGTCGGTAGCGGAATCCAAGAGACCCAGTACTTC.

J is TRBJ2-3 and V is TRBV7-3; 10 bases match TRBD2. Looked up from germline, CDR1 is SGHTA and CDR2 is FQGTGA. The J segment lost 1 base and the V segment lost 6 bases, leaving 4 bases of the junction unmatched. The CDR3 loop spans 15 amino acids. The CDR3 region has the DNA TGTGCCAGCAGTGTAAGCGGGAGGGGCACAGATACGCAGTATTTT. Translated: CASSVSGRGTDTQYF.

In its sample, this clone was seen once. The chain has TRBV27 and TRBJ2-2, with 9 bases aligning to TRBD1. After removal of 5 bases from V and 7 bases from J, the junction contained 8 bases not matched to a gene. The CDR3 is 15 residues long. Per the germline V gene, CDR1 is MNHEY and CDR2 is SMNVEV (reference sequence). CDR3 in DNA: TGTGCCAGCAGTCCAGGGACAGGGACGGGCGGGGAGCTGTTTTTT. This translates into CASSPGTGTGGELFF.

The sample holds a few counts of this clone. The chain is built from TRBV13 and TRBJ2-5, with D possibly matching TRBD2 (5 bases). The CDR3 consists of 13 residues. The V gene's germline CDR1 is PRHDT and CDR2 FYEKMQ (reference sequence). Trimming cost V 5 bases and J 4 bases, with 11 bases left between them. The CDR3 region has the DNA TGTGCCAGCAGCAGGACCGCGGGAGAGACCCAGTACTTC. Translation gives CASSRTAGETQYF. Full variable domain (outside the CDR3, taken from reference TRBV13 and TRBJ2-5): AAGVIQSPRHLIKEKRETATLKCYPIPRHDTVYWYQQGPGQDPQFLISFYEKMQSDKGSIPDRFSAQQFSDYHSELNMSSLELGDSALYFCASSRTAGETQYFGPGTRLLVL.

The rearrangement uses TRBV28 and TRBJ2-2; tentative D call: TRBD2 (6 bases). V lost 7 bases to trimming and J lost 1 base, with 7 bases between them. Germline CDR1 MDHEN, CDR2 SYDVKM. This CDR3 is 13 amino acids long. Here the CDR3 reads CASKAGNTGELFF. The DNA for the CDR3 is TGTGCCAGCAAAGCGGGGAACACCGGGGAGCTGTTTTTT.

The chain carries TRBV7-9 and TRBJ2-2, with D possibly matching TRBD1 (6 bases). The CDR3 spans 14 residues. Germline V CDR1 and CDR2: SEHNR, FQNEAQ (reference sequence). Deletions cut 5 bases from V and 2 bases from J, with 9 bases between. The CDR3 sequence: CASSLQGNTGELFF. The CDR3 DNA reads TGTGCCAGCAGCCTACAGGGAAACACCGGGGAGCTGTTTTTT.

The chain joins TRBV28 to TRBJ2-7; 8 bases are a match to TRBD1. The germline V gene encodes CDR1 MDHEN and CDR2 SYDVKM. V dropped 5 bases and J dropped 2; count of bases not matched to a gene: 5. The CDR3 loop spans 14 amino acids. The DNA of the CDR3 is TGTGCCAGCAGTGTTGGACAGGGAGCCTACGAGCAGTACTTC. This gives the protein CASSVGQGAYEQYF.

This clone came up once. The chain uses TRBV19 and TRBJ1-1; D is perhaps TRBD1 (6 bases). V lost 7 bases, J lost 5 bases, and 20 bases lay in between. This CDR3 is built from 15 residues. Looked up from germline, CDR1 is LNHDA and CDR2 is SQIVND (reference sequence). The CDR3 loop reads CASTIRLQGRTEAFF. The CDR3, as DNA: TGTGCCAGTACCATCAGGCTACAGGGTAGGACTGAAGCTTTCTTT.